These 23 T cell receptor beta chains originate from one sample sequenced in a study of blood T cell repertoires in COVID-19. Profiled with immunoSEQ multiplex PCR; TCRdb holds only in-frame clones, not every one. The sample has around 40,000 clones; approximately 91% are singletons. The material sequenced was peripheral blood. The receptors were sampled from a human donor in a cohort sampled during active COVID-19.

The chain links TRBV7-2 to TRBJ1-5, with 12 bases aligning to TRBD1. In germline, CDR1 is SGHTA, CDR2 FQGNSA. J gave up 7 bases and V 2 bases, and 12 bases lay outside the gene matches. The CDR3 contains 18 residues. CDR3 nucleotide sequence: TGTGCCAGCAGCTTAAGGCCCCCGGGACAGGGGGCGAGACAGCCCCAGCATTTT. This codes for CASSLRPPGQGARQPQHF.

The rearrangement links TRBV7-2 to TRBJ2-5; 10 bases map to TRBD2. Germline loops: CDR1 SGHTA, CDR2 FQGNSA. Trimming at V came to 2 bases and at J to 1 base, leaving 1 base not matched to a gene. The CDR3 spans 15 residues. The CDR3 coding sequence is TGTGCCAGCAGCTTAAGCGGGGGGGCCCAAGAGACCCAGTACTTC. Translation gives CASSLSGGAQETQYF.

The chain has TRBV19 and TRBJ2-7, with 10 bases identical to TRBD1. Trimming removed 3 bases from V and 4 bases from J; junction bases left unmatched: 3. The CDR3 spans 14 residues. The germline CDR1 and CDR2 sequences are LNHDA and SQIVND (reference sequence). The CDR3 reads CASSMGDRGYEQYF. The CDR3 DNA sequence: TGTGCCAGTAGTATGGGGGACAGGGGTTACGAGCAGTACTTC.

This rearrangement joins TRBV6-2 or TRBV6-3 to TRBJ2-3; TRBD1 agrees at 7 bases. The CDR3 consists of 14 residues. Germline V gene data show CDR1 as MNHEY and CDR2 as SVGEGT. The V and J ends lost 4 bases and 5 bases, in that order; junction bases with no gene match: 6. CDR3 residues: CASSSTGPGDTQYF. In nucleotides, the CDR3 is TGTGCCAGCAGTTCGACAGGGCCCGGAGATACGCAGTATTTT.

The chain carries TRBV2 and TRBJ1-3; unclear D gene. The CDR3 sequence is 13 residues long. The germline V gene encodes CDR1 SNHLY and CDR2 FYNNEI. Trimming left V 8 bases short and J 2 bases short, with 10 bases between. The CDR3 loop is CASYFDTGNTIYF. For the CDR3, the DNA is TGTGCCAGCTACTTCGACACTGGAAACACCATATATTTT.

The chain employs TRBV7-6 and TRBJ2-7; the D is unclear. In germline, CDR1 is SGHVS, CDR2 FNYEAQ. Trimming removed 2 bases from V and 2 bases from J, with 13 bases in between. There are 15 residues in the CDR3. CDR3 residues: CASSLSGSRAYEQYF. The CDR3 DNA follows: TGTGCCAGCAGCTTATCGGGTAGTCGAGCCTACGAGCAGTACTTC. The full variable domain, its missing parts supplied by reference TRBV7-6 and TRBJ2-7, is GAGVSQSPRYKVTKRGQDVALRCDPISGHVSLYWYRQALGQGPEFLTYFNYEAQQDKSGLPNDRFSAERPEGSISTLTIQRTEQRDSAMYRCASSLSGSRAYEQYFGPGTRLTVT.

This chain connects TRBV6-5 to TRBJ1-2, with 11 bases that match TRBD1. The V and J ends lost 6 bases and 2 bases, in that order; junction bases with no gene match: 5. CDR3 length: 15 amino acids. Looked up from germline, CDR1 is MNHEY and CDR2 is SVGAGI. DNA of the CDR3: TGTGCCAGCAGGGACAGGGGGCCTACGAACTATGGCTACACCTTC. This translates into CASRDRGPTNYGYTF.

V is TRBV18 and J is TRBJ1-2; D not certain. Looked up from germline, CDR1 is KGHSH and CDR2 is LQKENI. The CDR3 contains 16 residues. Trimming stripped 2 bases from V and 4 bases from J, with 17 bases between. CDR3 DNA: TGTGCCAGCTCACCAATCGCATCTTTAGAGTTCTATGGCTACACCTTC. It specifies CASSPIASLEFYGYTF.

The chain links TRBV6-2 or TRBV6-3 to TRBJ2-3; 8 nucleotides match TRBD2. Trimming cost V 6 bases and J 2 bases; bases outside gene matches: 7. Germline V gene data show CDR1 as MNHEY and CDR2 as SVGEGT. The CDR3 consists of 15 residues. This CDR3 is CASSPPGLDTDTQYF. Here the CDR3 DNA reads TGTGCCAGCAGCCCCCCGGGACTAGACACAGATACGCAGTATTTT.

The chain links TRBV19 to TRBJ2-5; D may be TRBD2 (5 bases). The CDR3 covers 15 residues. The ends were cut back, 7 bases at V and 5 bases at J, with 20 bases in the middle. Per germline, CDR1 LNHDA and CDR2 SQIVND (reference sequence). DNA for the CDR3: TGTGCCAGTAAAAGTGAAGGAGGAATCTGGGAGACCCAGTACTTC. Amino acids: CASKSEGGIWETQYF.

V and J are TRBV10-3 and TRBJ1-4; D gene unclear. The CDR3 extends over 13 amino acids. Trimming stripped 5 bases from V and 7 bases from J, with 11 bases between. Looked up from germline, CDR1 is ENHRY and CDR2 is SYGVKD. CDR3 sequence reads: CAISSEPGEKLFF. CDR3 sequence (DNA): TGTGCCATCAGTTCTGAGCCCGGTGAAAAACTGTTTTTT.

The CDR3 coding sequence is TGCAGTGCTAGTGGTTTTACGGGGGGAAACACCATATATTTT. Its protein product is CSASGFTGGNTIYF. This chain joins TRBV20-1 and TRBJ1-3; no reliable D call. Germline V gives CDR1 DFQATT, CDR2 SNEGSKA (reference sequence). CDR3 length: 14 amino acids. V was clipped by 3 bases and J by 4 bases, with 13 bases between them.

This clone was counted once. This CDR3 reads CASSTGRGYSQGEKLFF. The CDR3, as DNA: TGTGCCAGCAGTACGGGAAGGGGGTATTCACAGGGTGAAAAACTGTTTTTT. The V call is TRBV6-2 or TRBV6-3, the J call TRBJ1-4, with a possible D match to TRBD1 (6 bases). With 5 bases removed from V and 7 bases from J, the gap between germline ends came to 23 bases. The germline V gene has CDR1 MNHEY and CDR2 SVGEGT. The CDR3 loop spans 17 amino acids.

The gene calls are TRBV30 and TRBJ2-1; D gene unclear. Deletions cut 8 bases from V and 7 bases from J, with 21 bases between. The CDR3 length is 14 residues. Germline V gene data show CDR1 as GTSNPN and CDR2 as SVGIG (reference sequence). For the CDR3, the DNA is TGTGCCGGGTTAAACCGGGTCCCTAGTAATGAGCAGTTCTTC. This sequence encodes CAGLNRVPSNEQFF.

The V and J genes are TRBV2 and TRBJ1-2, with D hard to call. The CDR3 has 11 residues. Trimming left V 3 bases short and J 7 bases short, with 6 bases between. In germline, CDR1 is SNHLY, CDR2 FYNNEI. The CDR3 DNA reads TGTGCCAGCAGTGACACTTTTGGCTACACCTTC. Protein: CASSDTFGYTF.

The chain carries TRBV30 and TRBJ2-7; D is possibly TRBD2 (5 bases). The V gene lost 0 bases and the J gene lost 4 bases, with 7 bases spanning the gap. Germline V gene lookup returns CDR1 GTSNPN and CDR2 SVGIG (reference sequence). This CDR3 spans 12 amino acids. CDR3 protein: CAWSVRGYEQYF. The CDR3 nucleotides read TGTGCCTGGAGTGTAAGAGGGTACGAGCAGTACTTC.

This clone turned up a few times. The chain has TRBV29-1 and TRBJ2-5, with 7 bases lining up with TRBD1. V shed 4 bases, J shed 1 base, and the junction held 3 bases outside the gene matches. This CDR3 has 13 amino acids. Germline CDR1 reads SQVTM; CDR2 reads ANQGSEA. The CDR3 DNA reads as TGCAGCGTTGTACGGGACAGCCAAGAGACCCAGTACTTC. Protein product: CSVVRDSQETQYF.

The J gene is TRBJ2-1, the V gene TRBV7-9; tentatively, D is TRBD2 (6 bases). Germline V gene lookup returns CDR1 SEHNR and CDR2 FQNEAQ (reference sequence). V was trimmed by 5 bases and J by 8 bases, leaving 16 bases between them. This CDR3 has 14 amino acids. CDR3 in DNA: TGTGCCAGCAGCCCCTTTACTAGCAGGGATGAGCAGTTCTTC. Its translation is CASSPFTSRDEQFF.

This chain uses TRBV5-1 with TRBJ2-7; a possible D gene is TRBD2 (5 bases). V was clipped by 0 bases and J by 5 bases, with 15 bases between them. The CDR3 covers 15 residues. From germline, CDR1 is SGHRS and CDR2 YFSETQ. DNA for the CDR3: TGCGCCAGCAGCTTGGAATCGGGGAACGACAACGAGCAGTACTTC. Its protein product is CASSLESGNDNEQYF. Supplemented by reference TRBV5-1 and TRBJ2-7, the full variable domain reads KAGVTQTPRYLIKTRGQQVTLSCSPISGHRSVSWYQQTPGQGLQFLFEYFSETQRNKGNFPGRFSGRQFSNSRSEMNVSTLELGDSALYLCASSLESGNDNEQYFGPGTRLTVT.

The table lists this clone with a few counts. The chain combines TRBV6-2 or TRBV6-3 with TRBJ1-2, with 9 positions matching TRBD1. The CDR3 is 12 amino acids. CDR1 and CDR2 from the germline V gene are MNHEY and SVGEGT. J gave up 8 bases and V 6 bases, and 4 bases lay outside the gene matches. CDR3 residues: CASSGQGRGYTF. The DNA for the CDR3 is TGTGCCAGCAGCGGACAGGGGAGAGGCTACACCTTC.

The chain recombines TRBV11-2 with TRBJ2-7, with 7 bases matching TRBD1. Germline lookup yields CDR1 SGHAT and CDR2 FQNNGV. CDR3 length equals 14 residues. V gave up 1 base and J gave up 4 bases; unmatched junction bases: 4. The CDR3 region is CASSLGTGPYEQYF. The CDR3 DNA follows: TGTGCCAGCAGCTTAGGGACAGGACCTTACGAGCAGTACTTC.

This chain uses TRBV5-1 with TRBJ2-1; 14 nucleotides match TRBD2. CDR3 length equals 16 residues. CDR1 is SGHRS and CDR2 is YFSETQ in the germline V gene. V dropped 4 bases and J dropped 3; count of bases not matched to a gene: 3. The CDR3 sequence: CASSGLAGGLYNEQFF. CDR3 DNA sequence: TGCGCCAGCAGCGGACTAGCGGGGGGACTCTACAATGAGCAGTTCTTC.

The V gene is TRBV2, the J gene TRBJ1-4; TRBD1 is a possible D gene (5 bases). The V gene lost 3 bases and the J gene lost 3 bases, with 8 bases spanning the gap. There are 14 residues in the CDR3. Germline assignment: CDR1 SNHLY and CDR2 FYNNEI. CDR3 protein: CASSEGGANEKLFF. The CDR3 DNA reads TGTGCCAGCAGTGAGGGGGGGGCTAATGAAAAACTGTTTTTT.